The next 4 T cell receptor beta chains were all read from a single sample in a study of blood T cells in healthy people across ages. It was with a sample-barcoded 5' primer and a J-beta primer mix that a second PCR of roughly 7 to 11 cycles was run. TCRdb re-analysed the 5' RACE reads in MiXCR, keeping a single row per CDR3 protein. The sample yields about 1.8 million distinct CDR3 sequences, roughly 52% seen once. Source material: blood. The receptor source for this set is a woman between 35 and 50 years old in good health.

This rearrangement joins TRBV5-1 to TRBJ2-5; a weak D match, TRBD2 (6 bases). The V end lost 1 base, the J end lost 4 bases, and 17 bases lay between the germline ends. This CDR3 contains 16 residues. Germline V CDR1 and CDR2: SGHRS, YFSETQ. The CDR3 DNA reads TGCGCCAGCAGCTTGCAGGGAAGGGACTTTAGAGAGACCCAGTACTTC. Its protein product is CASSLQGRDFRETQYF.

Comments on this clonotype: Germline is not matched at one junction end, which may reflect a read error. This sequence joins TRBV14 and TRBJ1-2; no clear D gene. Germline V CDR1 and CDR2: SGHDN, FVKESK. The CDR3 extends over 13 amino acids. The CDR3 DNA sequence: TGTGCCAGCAGCCAAGATCGGAACTATGGCCACACCTTC. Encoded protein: CASSQDRNYGHTF.

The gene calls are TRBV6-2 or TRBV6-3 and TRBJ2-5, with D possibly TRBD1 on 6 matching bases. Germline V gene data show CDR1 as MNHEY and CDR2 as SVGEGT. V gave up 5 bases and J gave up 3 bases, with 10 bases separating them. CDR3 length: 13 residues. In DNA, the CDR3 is TGTGCCAGCAGTGAGGACAGCGAAGAGACCCAGTACTTC. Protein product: CASSEDSEETQYF.

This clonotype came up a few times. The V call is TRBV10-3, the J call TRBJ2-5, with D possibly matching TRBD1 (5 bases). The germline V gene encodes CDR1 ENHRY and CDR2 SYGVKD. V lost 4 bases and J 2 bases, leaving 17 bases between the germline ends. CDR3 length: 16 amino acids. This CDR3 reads CAISVTPGPGQETQYF. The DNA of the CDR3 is TGTGCCATCAGTGTTACTCCAGGGCCTGGGCAAGAGACCCAGTACTTC.